This TCR beta chain was found in a study of cytomegalovirus exposure and HLA in healthy donors. The overall study: Earlier findings included about 120 million unique TCR beta sequences obtained from 150 million to 200 million T cells. Study results and caveats: Being productive about 87% or about 30% of the time was typical of most TCR beta V segments in an earlier analysis. Researchers reported in a later analysis that a missense DCLRE1C variant was tied to TCR beta V- and J-gene trimming.

It was with 60 Vbeta and 13 Jbeta primers that the PCR ran. Sequencing used immunoSEQ multiplex PCR; TCRdb keeps in-frame clones, though not all of them. The profile shows around 130,000 clones, 76% of them singletons. Germline V gene data show CDR1 as MNHEY and CDR2 as SVGAGI. Trimming left V 0 bases short and J 6 bases short, with 9 bases between. The CDR3 is 14 amino acids. With regard to this clone: What it recognizes is unknown.

The specimen sequenced was PBMCs. The V and J genes are TRBV6-5 and TRBJ2-1; the D is unclear. This TCR came from a man aged 40-55 years in good health and CMV-seronegative. The CDR3 coding sequence is TGTGCCAGCAGTTACTCGGCAGGTTCCAATGAGCAGTTCTTC. This translates into CASSYSAGSNEQFF.